This T cell receptor beta chain was found in a study of CD8 T cells in ankylosing spondylitis. This clonotype was seen many times. In TCRdb, the 5' RACE reads were re-called with MiXCR into one record per CDR3 protein. Of around 300,000 distinct CDR3 sequences listed, around a tenth are singletons. Between the trimmed V and J ends, which lost 7 bases and 2 bases, there was a span of 12 bases. The CDR3 totals 13 residues. Looked up from germline, CDR1 is MDHEN and CDR2 is SYDVKM. The chain carries TRBV28 and TRBJ2-7, with a tentative D call TRBD1 (6 bases). The sequenced sample was blood, either unsorted or a sorted T cell fraction (not recorded which). The sequence came from a female donor with ankylosing spondylitis or in good health (not recorded which). The CDR3 nucleotides are TGTGCCAGCATCCGGGACACCGCCTACGAGCAGTACTTC. Residues: CASIRDTAYEQYF.